The source of this T cell receptor beta chain is a study of OX40 agonist ivuxolimab in advanced cancers. Generated by immunoSEQ multiplex PCR, the TCRdb table keeps only in-frame clones and is missing some. The sample records about 19,000 clones, approximately 77% being singletons. Of note for this clone: Its antigen remains unidentified. An end of the junction does not agree with germline; a read error may underlie this. The identical CDR3 is also encoded by other nucleotide sequences in the sample.

Patients were ineligible given autoimmune disease history or systemic immunosuppression. Whole-study results and caveats: Expansion of clones was among the lowest in partial responders at 0.1-3.0 mg/kg. The average count of expanded clones was higher among CD8+ T cells than among CD4+.

Germline-derived CDR1 and CDR2 are SGHTA and FQGNSA. The CDR3 has 16 amino acids. The sequencing here drew on CD4+ or CD8+ T cells sorted from blood, taken in a trial of the OX40 agonist ivuxolimab. This sequence joins TRBV7-2 and TRBJ1-1; possible D gene TRBD1, 5 bases. The TCR was taken from an adult with an advanced solid tumor such as melanoma, head and neck, liver or kidney cancer. The CDR3: CASSQVVDTLFTEAFF. DNA of the CDR3: TGCGCCAGCAGCCAAGTAGTGGACACACTATTCACTGAAGCTTTCTTT. The complete variable domain, with remaining parts taken from reference TRBV7-2 and TRBJ1-1, reads GAGVSQSPSNKVTEKGKDVELRCDPISGHTALYWYRQSLGQGLEFLIYFQGNSAPDKSGLPSDRFSAERTGGSVSTLTIQRTQQEDSAVYLCASSQVVDTLFTEAFFGQGTRLTVV.